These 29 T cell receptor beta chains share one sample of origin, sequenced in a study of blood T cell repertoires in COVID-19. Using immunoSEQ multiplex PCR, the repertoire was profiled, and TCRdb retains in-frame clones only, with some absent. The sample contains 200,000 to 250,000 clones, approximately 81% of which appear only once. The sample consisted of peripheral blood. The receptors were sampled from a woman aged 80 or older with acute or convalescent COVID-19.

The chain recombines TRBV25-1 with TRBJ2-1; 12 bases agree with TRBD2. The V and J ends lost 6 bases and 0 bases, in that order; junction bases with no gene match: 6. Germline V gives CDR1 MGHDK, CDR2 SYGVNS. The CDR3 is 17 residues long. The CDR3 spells CASRKTSGGSSYNEQFF. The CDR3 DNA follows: TGTGCCAGCAGGAAGACTAGCGGGGGAAGCTCCTACAATGAGCAGTTCTTC.

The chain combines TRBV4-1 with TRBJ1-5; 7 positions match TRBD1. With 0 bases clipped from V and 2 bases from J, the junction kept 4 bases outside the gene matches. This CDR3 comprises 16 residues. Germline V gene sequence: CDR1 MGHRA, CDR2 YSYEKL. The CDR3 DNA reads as TGCGCCAGCAGCCAAGATCCAGGGGGAGGCAATCAGCCCCAGCATTTT. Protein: CASSQDPGGGNQPQHF.

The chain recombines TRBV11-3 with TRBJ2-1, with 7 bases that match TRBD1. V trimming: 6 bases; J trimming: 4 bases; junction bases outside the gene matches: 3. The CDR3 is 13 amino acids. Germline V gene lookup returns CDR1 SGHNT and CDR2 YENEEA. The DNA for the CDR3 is TGTGCCAGCAGTATGGGACAGTACAATGAGCAGTTCTTC. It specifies CASSMGQYNEQFF.

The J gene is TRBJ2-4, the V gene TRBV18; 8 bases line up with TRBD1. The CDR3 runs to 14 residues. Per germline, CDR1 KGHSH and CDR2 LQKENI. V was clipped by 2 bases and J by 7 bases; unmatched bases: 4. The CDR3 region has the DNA TGTGCCAGCTCACCAGGCTGGGACAGGAACATTCAGTACTTC. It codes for CASSPGWDRNIQYF.

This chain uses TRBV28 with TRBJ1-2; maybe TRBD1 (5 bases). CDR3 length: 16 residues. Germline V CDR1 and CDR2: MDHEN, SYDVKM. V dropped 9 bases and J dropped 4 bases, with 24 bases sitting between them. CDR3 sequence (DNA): TGTGCCAGTAGGATCCCCGGAGGGACCCAGGGCTATGGCTACACCTTC. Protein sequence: CASRIPGGTQGYGYTF.

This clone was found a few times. CDR3 in DNA: TGTGCCAGCAGTCTACAGGTCTCCTCTACTTATGGCTACACCTTC. Its translation is CASSLQVSSTYGYTF. The V and J genes are TRBV28 and TRBJ1-2; possible D gene TRBD1, 5 bases. V lost 5 bases and J 5 bases, leaving 18 bases between the germline ends. Looked up from germline, CDR1 is MDHEN and CDR2 is SYDVKM. The CDR3 runs 15 residues.

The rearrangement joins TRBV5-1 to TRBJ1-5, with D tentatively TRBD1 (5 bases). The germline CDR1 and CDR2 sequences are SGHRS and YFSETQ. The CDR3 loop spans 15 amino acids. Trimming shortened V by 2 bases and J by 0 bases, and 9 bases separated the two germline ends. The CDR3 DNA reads TGCGCCAGCAGCTTAGCAGGGAATAGCAATCAGCCCCAGCATTTT. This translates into CASSLAGNSNQPQHF. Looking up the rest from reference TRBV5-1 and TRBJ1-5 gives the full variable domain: KAGVTQTPRYLIKTRGQQVTLSCSPISGHRSVSWYQQTPGQGLQFLFEYFSETQRNKGNFPGRFSGRQFSNSRSEMNVSTLELGDSALYLCASSLAGNSNQPQHFGDGTRLSIL.

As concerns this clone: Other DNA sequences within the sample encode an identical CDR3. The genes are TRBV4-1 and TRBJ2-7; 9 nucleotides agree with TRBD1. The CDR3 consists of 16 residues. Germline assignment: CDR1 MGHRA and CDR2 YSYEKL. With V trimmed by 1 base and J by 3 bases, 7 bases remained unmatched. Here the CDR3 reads CASSQGWGQGDYEQYF. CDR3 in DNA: TGCGCCAGCAGCCAAGGATGGGGACAGGGCGACTACGAGCAGTACTTC.

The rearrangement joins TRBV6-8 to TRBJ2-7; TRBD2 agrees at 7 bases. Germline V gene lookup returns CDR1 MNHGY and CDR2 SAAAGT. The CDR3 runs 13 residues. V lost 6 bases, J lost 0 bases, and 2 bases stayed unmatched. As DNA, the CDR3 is TGTGCCAGCAGAACTAGCGCCTCCTACGAGCAGTACTTC. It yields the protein CASRTSASYEQYF.

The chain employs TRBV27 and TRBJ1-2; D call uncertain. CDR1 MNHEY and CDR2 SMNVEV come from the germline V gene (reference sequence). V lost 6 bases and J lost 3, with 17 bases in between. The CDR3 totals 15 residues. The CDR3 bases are TGTGCCAGCAGCCCCGTGGCCCTGGAGCACTATGGCTACACCTTC. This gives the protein CASSPVALEHYGYTF.

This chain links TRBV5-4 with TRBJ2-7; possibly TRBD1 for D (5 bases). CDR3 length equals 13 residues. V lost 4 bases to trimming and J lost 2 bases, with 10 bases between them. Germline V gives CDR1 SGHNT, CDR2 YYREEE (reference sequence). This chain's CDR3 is CASSPGAPYEQYF. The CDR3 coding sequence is TGTGCCAGCAGCCCTGGGGCTCCCTACGAGCAGTACTTC.

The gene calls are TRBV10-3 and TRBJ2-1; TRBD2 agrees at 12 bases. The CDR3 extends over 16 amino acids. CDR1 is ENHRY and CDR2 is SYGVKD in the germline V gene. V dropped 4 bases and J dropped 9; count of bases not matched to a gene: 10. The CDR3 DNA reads TGTGCCATCAGTGGGGCTAGCGGGGGGGCCTTCATTGAGCAGTTCTTC. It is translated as CAISGASGGAFIEQFF.

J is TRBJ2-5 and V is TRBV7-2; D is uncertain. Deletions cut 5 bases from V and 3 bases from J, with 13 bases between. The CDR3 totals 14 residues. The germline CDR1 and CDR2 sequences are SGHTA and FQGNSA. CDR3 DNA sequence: TGTGCCAGCAGCCTCAATGGGCCTGAAGAGACCCAGTACTTC. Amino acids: CASSLNGPEETQYF.

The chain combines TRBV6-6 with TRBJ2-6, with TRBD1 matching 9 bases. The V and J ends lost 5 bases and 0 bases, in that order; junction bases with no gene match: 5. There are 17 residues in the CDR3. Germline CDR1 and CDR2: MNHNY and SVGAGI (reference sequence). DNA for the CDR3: TGTGCCAGCAGTCCTTGGGGACAGGGCTCTGGGGCCAACGTCCTGACTTTC. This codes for CASSPWGQGSGANVLTF.

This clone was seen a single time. CDR3 bases: TGTGCCAGTAGTATCATCCGGGACAGTTATAGCAATCAGCCCCAGCATTTT. This encodes CASSIIRDSYSNQPQHF. This sequence joins TRBV19 and TRBJ1-5, with TRBD1 matching 7 bases. CDR1 and CDR2 (germline): LNHDA, SQIVND (reference sequence). This CDR3 comprises 17 residues. The junction had 8 bases not matched to a gene; V was cut back by 3 bases and J by 0 bases.

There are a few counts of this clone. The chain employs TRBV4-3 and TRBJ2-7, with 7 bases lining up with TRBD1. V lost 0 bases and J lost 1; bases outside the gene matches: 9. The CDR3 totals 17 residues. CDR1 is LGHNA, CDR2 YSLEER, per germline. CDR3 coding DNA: TGCGCCAGCAGCCAAGATAAAGGGGGCGCTAATTCCTACGAGCAGTACTTC. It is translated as CASSQDKGGANSYEQYF.

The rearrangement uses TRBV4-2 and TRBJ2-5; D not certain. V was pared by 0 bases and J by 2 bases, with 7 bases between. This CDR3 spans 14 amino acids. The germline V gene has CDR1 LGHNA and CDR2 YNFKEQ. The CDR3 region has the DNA TGTGCCAGCAGCCAAGACCAACAGCAAGAGACCCAGTACTTC. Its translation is CASSQDQQQETQYF.

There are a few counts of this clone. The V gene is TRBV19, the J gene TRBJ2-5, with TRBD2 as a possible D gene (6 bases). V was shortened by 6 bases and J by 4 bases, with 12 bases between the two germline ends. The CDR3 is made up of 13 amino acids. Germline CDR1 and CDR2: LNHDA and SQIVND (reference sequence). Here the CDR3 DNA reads TGTGCCAGTAGCAGATTGGGGGGAGAGACCCAGTACTTC. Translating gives CASSRLGGETQYF.

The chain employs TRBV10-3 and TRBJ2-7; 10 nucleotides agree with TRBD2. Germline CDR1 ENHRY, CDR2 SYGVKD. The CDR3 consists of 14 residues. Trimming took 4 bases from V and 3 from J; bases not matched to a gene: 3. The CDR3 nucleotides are TGTGCCATCAGTGGACTAGCGGGCAACTACGAGCAGTACTTC. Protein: CAISGLAGNYEQYF.

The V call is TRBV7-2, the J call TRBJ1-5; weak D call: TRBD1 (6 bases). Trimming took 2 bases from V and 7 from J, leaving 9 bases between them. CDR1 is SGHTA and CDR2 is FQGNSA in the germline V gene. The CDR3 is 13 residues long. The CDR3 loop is CASSLHRDQPQHF. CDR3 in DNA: TGTGCCAGCAGCTTACACAGGGACCAGCCCCAGCATTTT.

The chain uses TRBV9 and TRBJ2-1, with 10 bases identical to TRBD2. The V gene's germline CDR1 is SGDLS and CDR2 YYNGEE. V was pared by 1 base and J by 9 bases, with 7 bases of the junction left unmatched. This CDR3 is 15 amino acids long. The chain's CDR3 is CASSVWSSGSGEQFF. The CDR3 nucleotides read TGTGCCAGCAGCGTATGGTCTAGCGGGAGTGGTGAGCAGTTCTTC.

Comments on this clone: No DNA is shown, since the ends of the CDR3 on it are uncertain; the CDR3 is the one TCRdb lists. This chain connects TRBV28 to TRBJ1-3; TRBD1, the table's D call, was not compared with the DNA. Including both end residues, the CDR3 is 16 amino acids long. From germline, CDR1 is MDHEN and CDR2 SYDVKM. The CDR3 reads CASSSSDRVGGNTIYF.

The DNA for the CDR3 is TGTGCCAGTAAACCCCTAAGCGGACAGAGTAATCAGCCCCAGCATTTT. It codes for CASKPLSGQSNQPQHF. V and J are TRBV19 and TRBJ1-5; the D gene is possibly TRBD1 (6 bases). Trimming shortened V by 7 bases and J by 4 bases, and 20 bases separated the two germline ends. The length of the CDR3 is 16 residues. CDR1 is LNHDA and CDR2 is SQIVND in the germline V gene (reference sequence).

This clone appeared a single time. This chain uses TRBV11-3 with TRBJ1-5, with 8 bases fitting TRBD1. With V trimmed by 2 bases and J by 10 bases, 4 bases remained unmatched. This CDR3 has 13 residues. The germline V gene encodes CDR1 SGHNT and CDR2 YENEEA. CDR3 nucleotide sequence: TGTGCCAGCAGCTTACGTTCAGGGGGCCCCCAGCATTTT. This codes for CASSLRSGGPQHF. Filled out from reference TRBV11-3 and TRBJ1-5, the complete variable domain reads EAGVVQSPRYKIIEKKQPVAFWCNPISGHNTLYWYLQNLGQGPELLIRYENEEAVDDSQLPKDRFSAERLKGVDSTLKIQPAELGDSAVYLCASSLRSGGPQHFGDGTRLSIL.

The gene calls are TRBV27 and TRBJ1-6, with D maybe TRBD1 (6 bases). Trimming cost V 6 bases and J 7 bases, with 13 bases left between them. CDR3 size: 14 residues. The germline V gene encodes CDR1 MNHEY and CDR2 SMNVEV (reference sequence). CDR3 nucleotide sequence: TGTGCCAGCAGGGAGGCTACAGGGAATTCACCCCTCCACTTT. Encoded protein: CASREATGNSPLHF.

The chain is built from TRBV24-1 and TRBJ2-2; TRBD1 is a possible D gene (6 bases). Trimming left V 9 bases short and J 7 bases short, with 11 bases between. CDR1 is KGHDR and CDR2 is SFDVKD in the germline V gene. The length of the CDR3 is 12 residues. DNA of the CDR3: TGTGCCACCGGTCCAGGGGTCGGGGAGCTGTTTTTT. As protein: CATGPGVGELFF.

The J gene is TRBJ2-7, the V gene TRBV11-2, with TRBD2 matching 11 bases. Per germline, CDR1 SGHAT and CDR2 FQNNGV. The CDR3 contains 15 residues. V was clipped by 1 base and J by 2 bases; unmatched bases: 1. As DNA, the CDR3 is TGTGCCAGCAGCTTAGGTAGCGGGAGGGCCTACGAGCAGTACTTC. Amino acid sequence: CASSLGSGRAYEQYF.

In DNA form, the CDR3 reads TGTGCCATCAGTGAGATGGACAGGGGGACCGAGCAGTACTTC. It codes for CAISEMDRGTEQYF. The V call is TRBV10-3, the J call TRBJ2-7; TRBD1 matches 10 bases. The CDR3 extends over 14 amino acids. Germline V gives CDR1 ENHRY, CDR2 SYGVKD. With 2 bases clipped from V and 6 bases from J, the junction kept 4 bases outside the gene matches.

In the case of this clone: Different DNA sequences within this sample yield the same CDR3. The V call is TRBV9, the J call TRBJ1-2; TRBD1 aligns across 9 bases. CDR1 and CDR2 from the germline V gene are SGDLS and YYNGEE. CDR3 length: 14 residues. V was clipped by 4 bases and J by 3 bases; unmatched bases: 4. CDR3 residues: CASSPRTGDYGYTF. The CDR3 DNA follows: TGTGCCAGCAGCCCTCGGACAGGGGACTATGGCTACACCTTC.